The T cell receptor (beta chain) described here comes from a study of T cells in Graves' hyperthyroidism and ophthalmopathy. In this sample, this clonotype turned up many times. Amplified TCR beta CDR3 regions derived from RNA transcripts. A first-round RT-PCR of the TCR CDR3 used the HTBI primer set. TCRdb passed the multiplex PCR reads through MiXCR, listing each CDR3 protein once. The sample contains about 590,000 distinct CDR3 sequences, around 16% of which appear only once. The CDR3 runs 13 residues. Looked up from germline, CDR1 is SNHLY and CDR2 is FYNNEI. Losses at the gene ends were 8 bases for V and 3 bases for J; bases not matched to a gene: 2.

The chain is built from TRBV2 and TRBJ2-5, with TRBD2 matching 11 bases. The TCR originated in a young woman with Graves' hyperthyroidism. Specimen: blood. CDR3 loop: CASSGLAEETQYF. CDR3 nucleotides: TGTGCCAGCTCGGGACTAGCGGAAGAGACCCAGTACTTC.